This T cell receptor (beta chain) was identified during a study of T cells in localized non-small cell lung cancer. Broader study findings: The study sequenced only one region of the tumor. As a result, intratumor heterogeneity could not be excluded and remains possible. Higher T cell density in the blood was associated with longer overall survival, whereas higher adjacent-lung clonality associated with shorter survival. Median around 56 top-100 tumor clones were shared with paired adjacent lung. In uninvolved adjacent lung, T cell clonality reached its highest value, exceeding tumor.

The CDR3 loop spans 16 amino acids. Germline V lookup: CDR1 SGDLS, CDR2 YYNGEE. Unmatched junction bases numbered 9, after V lost 3 bases and J lost 6 bases. The repertoire was sequenced with immunoSEQ multiplex PCR; TCRdb's copy has only in-frame clones and lacks some. Here the sample spans tens of thousands of clones, under 85% being singletons. A remark on this clone: Its antigen remains unknown.

The rearrangement links TRBV9 to TRBJ2-2, with 9 positions matching TRBD2. Sample: peripheral blood, taken before any cancer treatment. This receptor was obtained from a female donor at least 60 years old with stage II squamous cell lung carcinoma. The DNA for the CDR3 is TGTGCCAGCAGCGCCCCTAGCGGGAAAGAGGCCGGGGAGCTGTTTTTT. Protein product: CASSAPSGKEAGELFF.